This T cell receptor beta chain was observed in a study of T cell repertoires in cytomegalovirus infection. Overall study: The authors relied on CMV epitopes, both recently identified HLA-C-restricted and well-studied HLA-B-restricted. Public TCR beta signature analysis indicated the presence of both CMV infection and matching HLA type. General observations from the study: Clonotype analysis showed dominance of the ex vivo response by HLA-C-restricted CMV-specific TCR beta clonotypes.

Of note for this clonotype: Its cognate antigen is unknown.

MiXCR, run by TCRdb on the reads, gives a single entry per CDR3 protein. This sample has 75,000 to 100,000 distinct CDR3 sequences, with around 49% found just once. CDR1 MDHEN and CDR2 SYDVKM come from the germline V gene. V shed 3 bases and J 4 bases; nucleotides not matched to a gene: 2. The CDR3 spans 15 residues. This clonotype originated in a human donor in good health (CMV status not recorded). Some clones in this sample may be carry-over from other donors' samples. Sample: CD8+ T cells from cultured PBMCs, taken from culture after CMV antigen stimulation. This chain links TRBV28 with TRBJ2-5, with TRBD2 matching over 13 bases. The CDR3 sequence: CASSFTSGRGETQYF. CDR3 sequence (DNA): TGTGCCAGCAGTTTCACTAGCGGGAGGGGAGAGACCCAGTACTTC.